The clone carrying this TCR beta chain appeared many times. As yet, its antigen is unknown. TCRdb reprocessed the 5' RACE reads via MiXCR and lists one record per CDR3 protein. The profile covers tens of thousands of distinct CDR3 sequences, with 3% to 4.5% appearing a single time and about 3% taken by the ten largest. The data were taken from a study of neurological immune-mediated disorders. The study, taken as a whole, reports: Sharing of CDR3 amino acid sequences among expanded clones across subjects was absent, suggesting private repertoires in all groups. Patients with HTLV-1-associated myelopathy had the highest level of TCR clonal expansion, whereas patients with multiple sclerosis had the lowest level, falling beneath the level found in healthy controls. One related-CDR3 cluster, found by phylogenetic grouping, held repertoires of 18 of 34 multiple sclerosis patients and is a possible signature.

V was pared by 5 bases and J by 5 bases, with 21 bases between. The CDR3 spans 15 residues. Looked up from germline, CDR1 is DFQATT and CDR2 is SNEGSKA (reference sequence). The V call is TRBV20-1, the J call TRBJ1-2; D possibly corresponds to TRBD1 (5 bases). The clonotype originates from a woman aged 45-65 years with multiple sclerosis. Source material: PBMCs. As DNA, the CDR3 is TGCAGTGCTCCTTCTCGGGGACCGGGGGGGTATGGCTACACCTTC. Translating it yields CSAPSRGPGGYGYTF.